This T cell receptor (beta chain) appears in the sequencing data of a study of T cell responses to AZD1222 COVID-19 vaccine. Study results and limitations: Along spike, vaccine-associated CD4 TCRs were found throughout, with dominance at 160-218 and 743-854. Close to half of spike-specific TCRs reportedly recognize unmutated variant regions. At baseline, seropositivity was found in only five or six AZD1222 recipients.

As to this clone: What it binds is not known.

This table comes from immunoSEQ multiplex PCR, and its TCRdb copy is limited to in-frame clones, with some not included. The sample includes approximately 90,000 clones, roughly nine tenths of them seen just once. The trim removed 0 bases at V and 4 bases at J, leaving 2 bases unmatched. Germline-derived CDR1 and CDR2 are MGHRA and YSYEKL. The CDR3 extends over 16 amino acids. The TCR originated in an adult in good health. The J gene is TRBJ1-4, the V gene TRBV4-1; 10 bases match TRBD1. The specimen was peripheral blood, collected on day 0 of AZD1222 vaccination. As DNA, the CDR3 is TGCGCCAGCAGCCAAGATGGGGACAGGGGTAATGAAAAACTGTTTTTT. This encodes CASSQDGDRGNEKLFF.